The clone carrying this T cell receptor beta chain was seen many times. Amplification targeted the TCR beta CDR3 regions, with RNA transcripts as the source material. RT-PCR was first run with HTBI primers, then multiplex PCR in a second round. TCRdb called the multiplex PCR reads again in MiXCR, with one record for every CDR3 protein. The sample records about 390,000 distinct CDR3 sequences, about 17% being singletons. This specimen comes from a study of Graves' ophthalmopathy and Graves' hyperthyroidism. From germline, CDR1 is SGHAT and CDR2 FQNNGV. Unmatched junction bases numbered 3, after V lost 0 bases and J lost 7 bases. The CDR3 loop spans 14 amino acids. The PBMCs had their origin in roughly 10 ml of fresh peripheral blood.

What was sequenced was peripheral blood. V usage is TRBV11-2 and J usage is TRBJ1-5; 7 bases fit TRBD1. This TCR was sampled from an adult woman with stable Graves' hyperthyroidism. Here the CDR3 DNA reads TGTGCCAGCAGCTTAGAAGGGGGCGGCCAGCCCCAGCATTTT. Its protein product is CASSLEGGGQPQHF.